These 4 T cell receptor beta chains were all obtained from the same sample, sequenced in a study of shared clonotypes between healthy human individuals. Produced via immunoSEQ multiplex PCR; TCRdb's table is partial and in-frame only. The data show over a million clones, less than 99% seen once. Material for sequencing was naive CD4+ T cells sorted from blood. Subset given: CD45RA+ positively selected. Receptors originate from a man aged 25 to 45 in good health.

The chain uses TRBV30 and TRBJ2-1; the D is unclear. Trimming took 3 bases from V and 6 from J, leaving 18 bases between them. Germline CDR1 and CDR2: GTSNPN and SVGIG (reference sequence). The CDR3 covers 15 residues. CDR3 DNA sequence: TGTGCCTGGAGGCTGACGGGTTTTTGGGCCAATGAGCAGTTCTTC. Translation: CAWRLTGFWANEQFF.

The chain joins TRBV9 to TRBJ2-1, with 12 positions matching TRBD2. The CDR3 spans 16 residues. Germline trimming cut 3 bases from V and 4 bases from J; bases unmatched to any gene: 5. The germline CDR1 and CDR2 sequences are SGDLS and YYNGEE. The CDR3 DNA reads TGTGCCAGCAGCGGCCTAGCGGGAGGGTCTTACAATGAGCAGTTCTTC. Protein sequence: CASSGLAGGSYNEQFF.

The rearrangement joins TRBV28 to TRBJ2-7; D unclear. CDR1 MDHEN and CDR2 SYDVKM come from the germline V gene. This CDR3 spans 10 amino acids. CDR3 DNA: TGTGCCAGCAGTTTATGTCACACCGAGGTC. It codes for CASSLCHTEV.

This clone was found once. The chain uses TRBV9 and TRBJ2-2; 7 bases match TRBD2. V trimming: 1 base; J trimming: 5 bases; junction bases outside the gene matches: 14. Germline CDR1 reads SGDLS; CDR2 reads YYNGEE. The CDR3 totals 18 residues. Here the CDR3 DNA reads TGTGCCAGCAGCGTATTTAGCGTCTCCGGGGGGTTGACCGGGGAGCTGTTTTTT. This gives the protein CASSVFSVSGGLTGELFF.